The next 27 T cell receptor beta chains were all read from a single sample in a study of CD8 T cells in Susac syndrome. An amount of RNA that ranged from roughly 0.5 to 1 ug was reverse transcribed with random hexamers. TCRdb passed the immunoSEQ multiplex PCR reads through MiXCR, listing each CDR3 protein once. The table shows some 180,000 distinct CDR3 sequences, with around 94% occurring only once. The sequenced material came from CD4+ T cells from PBMCs. The receptor set was obtained from a human donor with Susac syndrome.

The chain carries TRBV4-3 and TRBJ1-1; D not certain. V was shortened by 0 bases and J by 8 bases, with 10 bases between the two germline ends. Germline V gene lookup returns CDR1 LGHNA and CDR2 YSLEER. The CDR3 contains 13 residues. The CDR3 DNA is TGCGCCAGCAGCCAAGATAGGCGGCTGGAAGCTTTCTTT. Protein: CASSQDRRLEAFF.

This chain connects TRBV2 to TRBJ1-1; tentatively, D is TRBD1 (6 bases). V was pared by 2 bases and J by 1 base, with 8 bases between. Germline CDR1 is SNHLY and CDR2 is FYNNEI. The CDR3 contains 14 residues. The CDR3 bases are TGTGCCAGCAGTGAAAGGGGGGCGAACACTGAAGCTTTCTTT. Protein product: CASSERGANTEAFF.

This clonotype has just a few counts. The chain uses TRBV19 and TRBJ1-5; a weak D match, TRBD1 (5 bases). Trimming took 5 bases from V and 5 from J, leaving 10 bases between them. The CDR3 covers 13 residues. Germline V gives CDR1 LNHDA, CDR2 SQIVND (reference sequence). The CDR3 loop reads CASSRGGDQPQHF. Here the CDR3 DNA reads TGTGCCAGTAGTCGTGGGGGGGATCAGCCCCAGCATTTT.

The CDR3 here is CASSLGTLSYNSPLHF. CDR3 nucleotides: TGCGCCAGCAGCCTTGGGACTCTCTCCTATAATTCACCCCTCCACTTT. This chain links TRBV5-1 with TRBJ1-6; weak D call: TRBD1 (5 bases). The CDR3 runs 16 residues. Trimming pared 4 bases from V and 0 bases from J, leaving 11 bases between. The germline V gene encodes CDR1 SGHRS and CDR2 YFSETQ.

The V gene is TRBV12-3 or TRBV12-4, the J gene TRBJ1-2, with D possibly being TRBD1 (5 bases). CDR3 length: 14 residues. Trimming removed 5 bases at V and 7 bases at J, with 17 bases between. In DNA form, the CDR3 reads TGTGCCAGCAGTCCGGACGGGGGGTTGAGTGGCTACACCTTC. Amino acid sequence: CASSPDGGLSGYTF.

This clonotype is a singleton in its sample. The genes are TRBV25-1 and TRBJ2-2; TRBD1 matches 10 bases. The CDR3 is made up of 14 amino acids. The germline V gene encodes CDR1 MGHDK and CDR2 SYGVNS. Germline trimming cut 5 bases from V and 8 bases from J; bases unmatched to any gene: 5. CDR3 amino acids: CASSRRQGAGELFF. The CDR3 region has the DNA TGTGCCAGCAGTCGAAGACAGGGGGCTGGGGAGCTGTTTTTT.

The CDR3 DNA sequence: TGTGCCAGCTCACAGCGACAGGGGCGACCCTACGAGCAGTACTTC. It encodes CASSQRQGRPYEQYF. V is TRBV18 and J is TRBJ2-7; TRBD1 aligns across 8 bases. Germline V gives CDR1 KGHSH, CDR2 LQKENI. Trimming removed 4 bases from V and 2 bases from J; junction bases left unmatched: 7. This CDR3 has 15 amino acids.

The rearrangement links TRBV10-3 to TRBJ1-5; maybe TRBD1 (6 bases). The germline CDR1 and CDR2 sequences are ENHRY and SYGVKD. Trimming left V 1 base short and J 5 bases short, with 9 bases between. CDR3 length: 14 residues. CDR3 sequence reads: CAISEYEGDQPQHF. The CDR3 coding sequence is TGTGCCATCAGTGAGTATGAGGGGGATCAGCCCCAGCATTTT.

The DNA of the CDR3 is TGTGCCAGCTCACCCAGACAGGGAAAGGGCACTGAAGCTTTCTTT. This encodes CASSPRQGKGTEAFF. The chain couples TRBV18 to TRBJ1-1, with 7 bases that match TRBD1. V lost 3 bases and J lost 4; bases outside the gene matches: 8. The CDR3 sequence is 15 residues long. Per the germline V gene, CDR1 is KGHSH and CDR2 is LQKENI.

This clonotype was counted a single time. The V and J genes are TRBV6-6 and TRBJ1-2, with D unresolved. Germline V CDR1 and CDR2: MNHNY, SVGAGI (reference sequence). The CDR3 has 16 residues. The ends were cut back, 4 bases at V and 2 bases at J, with 17 bases in the middle. In DNA form, the CDR3 reads TGTGCCAGCAGTTTAGGCGGCAGGCTAGCCAACTATGGCTACACCTTC. Protein product: CASSLGGRLANYGYTF.

J is TRBJ1-2 and V is TRBV20-1; 7 nucleotides match TRBD1. The CDR3 length is 13 residues. V was clipped by 3 bases and J by 2 bases; unmatched bases: 3. Per germline, CDR1 DFQATT and CDR2 SNEGSKA (reference sequence). The CDR3 sequence is CSARMGQNYGYTF. In DNA, the CDR3 is TGCAGTGCTAGGATGGGACAGAACTATGGCTACACCTTC.

The chain is built from TRBV4-1 and TRBJ2-2, with D perhaps being TRBD1 or TRBD2 (5 bases each). CDR3 length equals 15 residues. With 9 bases removed from V and 3 bases from J, the gap between germline ends came to 17 bases. CDR1 and CDR2 from the germline V gene are MGHRA and YSYEKL. The CDR3: CASGRDPTDTGELFF. CDR3 DNA sequence: TGCGCCAGTGGCCGGGACCCCACGGACACCGGGGAGCTGTTTTTT.

The rearrangement links TRBV12-3 or TRBV12-4 to TRBJ2-7; possibly TRBD2 for D (5 bases). V was trimmed by 2 bases and J by 2 bases, leaving 10 bases between them. This CDR3 has 14 residues. In DNA form, the CDR3 reads TGTGCCAGCAGTTTAACAAGCGGAACCTACGAGCAGTACTTC. This encodes CASSLTSGTYEQYF.

The DNA of the CDR3 is TGCAGTGCTAGAGGTGGGGCGTTGGGACAGGGCCCCTACAATGAGCAGTTCTTC. As protein: CSARGGALGQGPYNEQFF. This sequence joins TRBV20-1 and TRBJ2-1; 9 bases are shared with TRBD1. Looked up from germline, CDR1 is DFQATT and CDR2 is SNEGSKA (reference sequence). Trimming removed 1 base from V and 2 bases from J; junction bases left unmatched: 12. The CDR3 is made up of 18 amino acids.

This clonotype has only one observation. J is TRBJ2-1 and V is TRBV28; 12 bases line up with TRBD1. CDR1 is MDHEN, CDR2 SYDVKM, per germline. The junction had 8 bases not matched to a gene; V was cut back by 8 bases and J by 9 bases. This CDR3 region has 14 residues. In DNA form, the CDR3 reads TGTGCCAGCCAAACCGGGACAGGGGGCACTGAGCAGTTCTTC. It encodes CASQTGTGGTEQFF.

J is TRBJ1-5 and V is TRBV28; D uncertain. The length of the CDR3 is 12 residues. Trimming stripped 5 bases from V and 6 bases from J, with 8 bases between. In germline, CDR1 is MDHEN, CDR2 SYDVKM. CDR3 DNA sequence: TGTGCCAGCAGTCAAGCTGGTCAGCCCCAGCATTTT. Amino acids: CASSQAGQPQHF.

The rearrangement links TRBV9 to TRBJ1-1; D is ambiguous. The V end lost 0 bases, the J end lost 6 bases, and 12 bases lay between the germline ends. Germline loops: CDR1 SGDLS, CDR2 YYNGEE. CDR3 length: 14 amino acids. The CDR3 is CASSVGPGRSEAFF. The CDR3, as DNA: TGTGCCAGCAGCGTAGGGCCGGGGAGGTCTGAAGCTTTCTTT.

The chain's CDR3 is CASSRERESRETQYF. CDR3 nucleotides: TGTGCCAGCAGCCGGGAGCGGGAGAGCCGGGAGACCCAGTACTTC. This chain joins TRBV5-6 and TRBJ2-5, with 8 bases aligning to TRBD2. The germline gives CDR1 SGHDT, CDR2 YYEEEE. J lost 5 bases, V lost 4 bases, and 10 bases had no gene match. The CDR3 runs to 15 residues. Using reference TRBV5-6 and TRBJ2-5 for the parts outside the CDR3, the full variable domain is DAGVTQSPTHLIKTRGQQVTLRCSPKSGHDTVSWYQQALGQGPQFIFQYYEEEERQRGNFPDRFSGHQFPNYSSELNVNALLLGDSALYLCASSRERESRETQYFGPGTRLLVL.

The chain combines TRBV3-1 with TRBJ2-7; D is undetermined. The ends were cut back, 4 bases at V and 4 bases at J, with 17 bases in the middle. The germline V gene has CDR1 LGHDT and CDR2 YNNKEL (reference sequence). The CDR3 spans 15 residues. The DNA for the CDR3 is TGTGCCAGCAGCCTCAGACTCTCTTTGGGGTACGAGCAGTACTTC. Protein: CASSLRLSLGYEQYF.

CDR3: CSARIDRQGMNTEAFF. The CDR3 DNA is TGCAGTGCTAGGATAGATCGACAGGGCATGAACACTGAAGCTTTCTTT. The chain recombines TRBV20-1 with TRBJ1-1, with 7 bases matching TRBD1. The CDR3 length is 16 residues. The ends lost 3 bases at V and 0 bases at J; junction bases unmatched: 10. The germline gives CDR1 DFQATT, CDR2 SNEGSKA (reference sequence).

This chain connects TRBV15 to TRBJ2-5; tentative D call: TRBD2 (6 bases). This CDR3 region has 14 residues. From germline, CDR1 is LNHNV and CDR2 YYDKDF (reference sequence). The V gene lost 0 bases and the J gene lost 3 bases, with 8 bases spanning the gap. The DNA for the CDR3 is TGTGCCACCAGCAGAGATTCGGGAGAAGAGACCCAGTACTTC. Translation gives CATSRDSGEETQYF. Based on the CDR3 plus reference TRBV15 and TRBJ2-5, the full variable domain is DAMVIQNPRYQVTQFGKPVTLSCSQTLNHNVMYWYQQKSSQAPKLLFHYYDKDFNNEADTPDNFQSRRPNTSFCFLDIRSPGLGDTAMYLCATSRDSGEETQYFGPGTRLLVL.

The chain links TRBV29-1 to TRBJ2-1, with TRBD2 as a possible D gene (5 bases). The CDR3 is made up of 13 amino acids. Germline CDR1 SQVTM, CDR2 ANQGSEA. DNA of the CDR3: TGCAGTACCGGCGGGTTCCCCGGGAATGAGCAGTTCTTC. Translation: CSTGGFPGNEQFF.

The chain joins TRBV7-2 to TRBJ2-7; TRBD1 matches at 7 bases. CDR1 and CDR2 (germline): SGHTA, FQGNSA. The ends lost 4 bases at V and 2 bases at J; junction bases unmatched: 5. This CDR3 spans 14 amino acids. The CDR3 nucleotides are TGTGCCAGCAGCTATCCGGGACAGACCTACGAGCAGTACTTC. It codes for CASSYPGQTYEQYF.

This clonotype appeared a single time. The chain uses TRBV4-2 and TRBJ1-1; D gene unclear. Deletions cut 0 bases from V and 4 bases from J, with 15 bases between. This CDR3 is built from 16 residues. CDR1 and CDR2 from the germline V gene are LGHNA and YNFKEQ. CDR3 protein: CASSQDRGEGGTEAFF. CDR3 bases: TGTGCCAGCAGCCAAGATCGGGGAGAGGGAGGCACTGAAGCTTTCTTT.

This rearrangement joins TRBV13 to TRBJ1-6; D may be TRBD1 (5 bases). CDR1 and CDR2 (germline): PRHDT, FYEKMQ (reference sequence). V was clipped by 4 bases and J by 9 bases, with 10 bases between them. This CDR3 region has 13 residues. The CDR3 reads CASSYGAFSPLHF. Written as DNA, the CDR3 is TGTGCCAGCAGCTATGGGGCCTTTTCACCCCTCCACTTT.

This clonotype has only one observation. The genes are TRBV4-2 and TRBJ2-2; unclear D gene. V gave up 1 base and J gave up 5 bases, with 11 bases separating them. In germline, CDR1 is LGHNA, CDR2 YNFKEQ. The CDR3 spans 15 residues. Here the CDR3 DNA reads TGTGCCAGCAGCCAAGTCATGGGCGAGACCGGGGAGCTGTTTTTT. Translation gives CASSQVMGETGELFF.

This chain connects TRBV5-1 to TRBJ1-4; a possible D gene is TRBD1 (5 bases). CDR1 is SGHRS, CDR2 YFSETQ, per germline. V lost 1 base, J lost 0 bases, and 10 bases lay in between. The CDR3 is made up of 16 amino acids. The CDR3 DNA sequence: TGCGCCAGCAGCTTGTCCCAGGGAGCAACTAATGAAAAACTGTTTTTT. Translating it yields CASSLSQGATNEKLFF. Based on the CDR3 plus reference TRBV5-1 and TRBJ1-4, the full variable domain is KAGVTQTPRYLIKTRGQQVTLSCSPISGHRSVSWYQQTPGQGLQFLFEYFSETQRNKGNFPGRFSGRQFSNSRSEMNVSTLELGDSALYLCASSLSQGATNEKLFFGSGTQLSVL.